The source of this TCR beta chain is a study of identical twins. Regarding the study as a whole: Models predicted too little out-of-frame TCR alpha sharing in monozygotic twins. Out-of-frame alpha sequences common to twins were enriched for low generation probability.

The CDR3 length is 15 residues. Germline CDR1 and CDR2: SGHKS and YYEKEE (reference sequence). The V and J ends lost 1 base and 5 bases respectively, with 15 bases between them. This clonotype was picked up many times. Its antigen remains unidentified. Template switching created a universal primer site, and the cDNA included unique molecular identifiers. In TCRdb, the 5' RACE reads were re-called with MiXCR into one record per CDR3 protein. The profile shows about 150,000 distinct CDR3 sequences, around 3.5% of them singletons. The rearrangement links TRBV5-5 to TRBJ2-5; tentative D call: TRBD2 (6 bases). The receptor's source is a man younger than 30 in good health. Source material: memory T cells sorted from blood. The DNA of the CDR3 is TGTGCCAGCAGCTTGTACGGGAGCGGGCGGGAGACCCAGTACTTC. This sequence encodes CASSLYGSGRETQYF.